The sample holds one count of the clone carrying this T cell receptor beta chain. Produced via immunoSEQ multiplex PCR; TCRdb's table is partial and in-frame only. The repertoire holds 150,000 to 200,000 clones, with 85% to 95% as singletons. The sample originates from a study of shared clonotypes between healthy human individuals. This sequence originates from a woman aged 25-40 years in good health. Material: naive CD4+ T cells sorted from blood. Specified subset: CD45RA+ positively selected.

Here the CDR3 reads CASTPKYQGSEDTIYF. CDR3 bases: TGTGCCAGCACCCCCAAGTACCAGGGCTCCGAGGACACCATATATTTT. The chain carries TRBV27 and TRBJ1-3, with D maybe TRBD1 (5 bases). CDR3 length: 16 residues. Trimming cost V 7 bases and J 8 bases, with 24 bases left between them. Germline V gene lookup returns CDR1 MNHEY and CDR2 SMNVEV (reference sequence).